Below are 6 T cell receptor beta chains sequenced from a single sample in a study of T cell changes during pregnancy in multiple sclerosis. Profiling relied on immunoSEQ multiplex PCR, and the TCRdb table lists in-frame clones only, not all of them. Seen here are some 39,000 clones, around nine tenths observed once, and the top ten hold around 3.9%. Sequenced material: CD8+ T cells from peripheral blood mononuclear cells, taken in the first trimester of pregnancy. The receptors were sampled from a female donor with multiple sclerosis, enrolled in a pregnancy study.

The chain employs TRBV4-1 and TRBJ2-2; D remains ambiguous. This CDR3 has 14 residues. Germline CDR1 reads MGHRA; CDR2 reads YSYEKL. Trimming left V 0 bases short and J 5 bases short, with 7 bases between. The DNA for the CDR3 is TGCGCCAGCAGCCAAGATCCCGGGACCGGGGAGCTGTTTTTT. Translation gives CASSQDPGTGELFF.

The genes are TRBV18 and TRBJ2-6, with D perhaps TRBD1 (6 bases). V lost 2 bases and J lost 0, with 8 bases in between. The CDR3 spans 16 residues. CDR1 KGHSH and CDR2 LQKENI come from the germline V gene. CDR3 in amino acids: CASSPWDNSGANVLTF. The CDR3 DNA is TGTGCCAGCTCACCATGGGACAACTCTGGGGCCAACGTCCTGACTTTC.

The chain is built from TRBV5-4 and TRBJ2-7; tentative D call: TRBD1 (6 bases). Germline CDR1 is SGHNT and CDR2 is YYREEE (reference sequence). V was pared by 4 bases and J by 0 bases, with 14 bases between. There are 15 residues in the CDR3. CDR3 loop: CASSQARGSSYEQYF. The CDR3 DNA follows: TGTGCCAGCAGCCAAGCGAGGGGGAGCTCCTACGAGCAGTACTTC.

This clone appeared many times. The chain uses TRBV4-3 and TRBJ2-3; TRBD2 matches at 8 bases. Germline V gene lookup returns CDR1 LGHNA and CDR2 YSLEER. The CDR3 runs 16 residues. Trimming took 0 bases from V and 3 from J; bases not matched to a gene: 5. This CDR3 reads CASSQDYGGATDTQYF. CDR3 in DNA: TGCGCCAGCAGCCAAGATTACGGGGGGGCAACAGATACGCAGTATTTT.

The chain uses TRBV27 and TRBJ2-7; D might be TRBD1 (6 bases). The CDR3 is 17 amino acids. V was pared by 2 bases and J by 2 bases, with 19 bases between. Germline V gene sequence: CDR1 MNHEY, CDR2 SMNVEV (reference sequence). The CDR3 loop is CASSLAPTGTPTYEQYF. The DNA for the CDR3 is TGTGCCAGCAGTTTAGCCCCAACAGGGACCCCAACCTACGAGCAGTACTTC.

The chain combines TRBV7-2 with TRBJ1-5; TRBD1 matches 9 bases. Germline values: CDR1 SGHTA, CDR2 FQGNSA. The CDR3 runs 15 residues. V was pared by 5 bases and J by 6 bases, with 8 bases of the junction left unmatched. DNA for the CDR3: TGTGCCAGCAGCCTACGGACAGGGGAGGGTCAGCCCCAGCATTTT. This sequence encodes CASSLRTGEGQPQHF.